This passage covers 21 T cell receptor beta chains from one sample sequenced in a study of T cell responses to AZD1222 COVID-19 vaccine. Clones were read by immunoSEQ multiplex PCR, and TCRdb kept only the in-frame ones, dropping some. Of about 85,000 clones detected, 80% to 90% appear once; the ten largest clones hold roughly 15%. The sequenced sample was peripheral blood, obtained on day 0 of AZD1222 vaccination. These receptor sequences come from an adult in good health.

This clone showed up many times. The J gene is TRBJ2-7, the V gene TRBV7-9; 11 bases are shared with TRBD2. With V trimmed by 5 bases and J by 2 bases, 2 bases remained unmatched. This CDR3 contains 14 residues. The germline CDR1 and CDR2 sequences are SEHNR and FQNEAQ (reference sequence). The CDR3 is CASSQLAGAYEQYF. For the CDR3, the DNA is TGTGCCAGCAGCCAACTAGCGGGAGCCTACGAGCAGTACTTC.

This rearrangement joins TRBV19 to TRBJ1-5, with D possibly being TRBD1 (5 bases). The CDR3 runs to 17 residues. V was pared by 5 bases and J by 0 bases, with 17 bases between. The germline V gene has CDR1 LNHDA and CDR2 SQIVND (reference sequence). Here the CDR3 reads CASSPWGRGYSNQPQHF. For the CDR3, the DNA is TGTGCCAGTAGTCCCTGGGGGAGGGGATATAGCAATCAGCCCCAGCATTTT. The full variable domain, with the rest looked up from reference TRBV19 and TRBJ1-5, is DGGITQSPKYLFRKEGQNVTLSCEQNLNHDAMYWYRQDPGQGLRLIYYSQIVNDFQKGDIAEGYSVSREKKESFPLTVTSAQKNPTAFYLCASSPWGRGYSNQPQHFGDGTRLSIL.

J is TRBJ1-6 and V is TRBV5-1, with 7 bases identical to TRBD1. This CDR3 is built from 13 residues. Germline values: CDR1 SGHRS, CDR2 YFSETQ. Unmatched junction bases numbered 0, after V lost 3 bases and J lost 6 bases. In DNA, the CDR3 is TGCGCCAGCAGCTGGGACAGTAATTCACCCCTCCACTTT. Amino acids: CASSWDSNSPLHF.

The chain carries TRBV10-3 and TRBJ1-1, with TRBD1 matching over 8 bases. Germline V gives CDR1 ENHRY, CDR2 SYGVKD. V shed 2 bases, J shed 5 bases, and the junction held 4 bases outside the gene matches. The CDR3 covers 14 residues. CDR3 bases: TGTGCCATCAGTGAGACAGGGGGTGAGACTGAAGCTTTCTTT. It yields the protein CAISETGGETEAFF.

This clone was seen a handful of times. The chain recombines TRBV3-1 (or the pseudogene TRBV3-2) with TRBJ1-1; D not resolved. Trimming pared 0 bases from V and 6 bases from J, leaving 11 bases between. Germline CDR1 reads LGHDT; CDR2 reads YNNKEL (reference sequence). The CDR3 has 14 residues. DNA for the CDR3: TGTGCCAGCAGCCAAGATGGAAGGGTTTCTGAAGCTTTCTTT. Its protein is CASSQDGRVSEAFF.

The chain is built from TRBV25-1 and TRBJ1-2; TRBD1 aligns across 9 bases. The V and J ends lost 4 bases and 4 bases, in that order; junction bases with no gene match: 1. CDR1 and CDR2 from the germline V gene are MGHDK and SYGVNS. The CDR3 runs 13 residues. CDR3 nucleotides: TGTGCCAGCAGTGGGGACAGGGCCTATGGCTACACCTTC. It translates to CASSGDRAYGYTF.

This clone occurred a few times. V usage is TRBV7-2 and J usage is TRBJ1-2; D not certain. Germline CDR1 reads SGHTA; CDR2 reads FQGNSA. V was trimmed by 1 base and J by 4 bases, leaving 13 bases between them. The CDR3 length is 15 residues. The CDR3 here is CASSLDPGASYGYTF. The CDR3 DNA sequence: TGTGCCAGCAGCTTAGACCCAGGCGCCTCCTATGGCTACACCTTC.

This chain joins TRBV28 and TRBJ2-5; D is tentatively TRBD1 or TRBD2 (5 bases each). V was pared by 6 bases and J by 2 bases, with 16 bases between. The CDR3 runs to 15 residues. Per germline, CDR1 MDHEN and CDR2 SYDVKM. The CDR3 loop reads CASSPGTFTQETQYF. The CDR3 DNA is TGTGCCAGCAGCCCTGGGACCTTTACTCAAGAGACCCAGTACTTC.

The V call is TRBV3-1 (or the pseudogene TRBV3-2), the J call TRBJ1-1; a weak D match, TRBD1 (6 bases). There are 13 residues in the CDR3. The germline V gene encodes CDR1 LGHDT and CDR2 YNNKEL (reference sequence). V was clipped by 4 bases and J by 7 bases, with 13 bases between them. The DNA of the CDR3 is TGTGCCAGCAGCCGAGGGGGAGAGGGTGAAGCTTTCTTT. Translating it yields CASSRGGEGEAFF.

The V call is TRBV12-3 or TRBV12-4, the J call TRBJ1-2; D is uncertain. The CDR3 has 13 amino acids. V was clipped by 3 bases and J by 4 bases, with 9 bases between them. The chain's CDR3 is CASSLSQFYGYTF. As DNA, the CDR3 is TGTGCCAGCAGTTTGTCGCAGTTCTATGGCTACACCTTC.

The CDR3 protein is CASSLSRTGELFF. The CDR3 bases are TGTGCCAGCAGTTTATCGCGGACCGGGGAGCTGTTTTTT. J is TRBJ2-2 and V is TRBV27; D remains ambiguous. The CDR3 has 13 residues. V was clipped by 0 bases and J by 5 bases, with 4 bases between them. Germline CDR1 reads MNHEY; CDR2 reads SMNVEV (reference sequence).

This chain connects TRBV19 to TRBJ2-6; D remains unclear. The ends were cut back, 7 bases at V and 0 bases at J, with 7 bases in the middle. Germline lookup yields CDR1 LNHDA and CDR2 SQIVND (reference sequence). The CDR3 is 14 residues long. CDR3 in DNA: TGTGCCAGTACTTTTGGCTCTGGGGCCAACGTCCTGACTTTC. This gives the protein CASTFGSGANVLTF. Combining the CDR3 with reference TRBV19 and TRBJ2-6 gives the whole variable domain DGGITQSPKYLFRKEGQNVTLSCEQNLNHDAMYWYRQDPGQGLRLIYYSQIVNDFQKGDIAEGYSVSREKKESFPLTVTSAQKNPTAFYLCASTFGSGANVLTFGAGSRLTVL.

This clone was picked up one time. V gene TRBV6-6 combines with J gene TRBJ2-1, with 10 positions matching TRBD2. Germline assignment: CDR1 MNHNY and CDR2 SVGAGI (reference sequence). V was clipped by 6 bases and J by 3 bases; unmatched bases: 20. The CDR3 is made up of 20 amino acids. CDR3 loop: CASSHTFSASGSLIYNEQFF. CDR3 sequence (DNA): TGTGCCAGCAGCCATACCTTCTCGGCTAGCGGGAGCCTGATCTACAATGAGCAGTTCTTC.

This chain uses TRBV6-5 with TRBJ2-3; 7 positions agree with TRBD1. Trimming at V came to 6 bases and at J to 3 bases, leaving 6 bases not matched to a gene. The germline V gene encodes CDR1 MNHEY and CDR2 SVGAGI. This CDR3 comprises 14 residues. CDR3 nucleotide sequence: TGTGCCAGCAGGGACGACAGGGAAACAGATACGCAGTATTTT. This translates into CASRDDRETDTQYF.

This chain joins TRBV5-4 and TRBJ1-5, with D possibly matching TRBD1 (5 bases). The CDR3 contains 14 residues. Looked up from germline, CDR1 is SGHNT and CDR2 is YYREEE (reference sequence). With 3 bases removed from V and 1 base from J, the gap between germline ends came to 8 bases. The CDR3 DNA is TGTGCCAGCAGCTCGGGGGGGAGCAATCAGCCCCAGCATTTT. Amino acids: CASSSGGSNQPQHF.

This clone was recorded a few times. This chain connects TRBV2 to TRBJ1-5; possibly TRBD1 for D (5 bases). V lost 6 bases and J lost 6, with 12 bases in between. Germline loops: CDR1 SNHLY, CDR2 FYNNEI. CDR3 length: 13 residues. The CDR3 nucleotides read TGTGCCAGCAGGACTGCGGGGGGTCAGCCCCAGCATTTT. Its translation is CASRTAGGQPQHF.

CDR3 coding DNA: TGTGCCAGCAGTAACTTCGATCAGCCCCAGCATTTT. This encodes CASSNFDQPQHF. The genes are TRBV5-8 and TRBJ1-5; no reliable D call. The CDR3 is 12 amino acids. V dropped 5 bases and J dropped 5 bases, with 8 bases sitting between them. The V gene's germline CDR1 is SGHTS and CDR2 YDEGEE. The full variable domain, with the rest looked up from reference TRBV5-8 and TRBJ1-5, is EAGVTQSPTHLIKTRGQQATLRCSPISGHTSVYWYQQALGLGLQFLLWYDEGEERNRGNFPPRFSGRQFPNYSSELNVNALELEDSALYLCASSNFDQPQHFGDGTRLSIL.

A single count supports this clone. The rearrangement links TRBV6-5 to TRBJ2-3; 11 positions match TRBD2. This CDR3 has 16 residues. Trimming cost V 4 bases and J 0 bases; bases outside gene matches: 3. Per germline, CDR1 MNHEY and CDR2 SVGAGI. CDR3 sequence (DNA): TGTGCCAGCAGTTCGGGACTAGCGGCCAGCACAGATACGCAGTATTTT. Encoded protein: CASSSGLAASTDTQYF.

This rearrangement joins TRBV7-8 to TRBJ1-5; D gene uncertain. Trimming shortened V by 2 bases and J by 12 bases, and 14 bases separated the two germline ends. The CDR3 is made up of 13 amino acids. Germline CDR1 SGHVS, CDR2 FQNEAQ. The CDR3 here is CASSLRAHPVQHF. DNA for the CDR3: TGTGCCAGCAGCTTAAGGGCGCACCCCGTCCAGCATTTT. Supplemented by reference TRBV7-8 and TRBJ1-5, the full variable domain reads GAGVSQSPRYKVAKRGQDVALRCDPISGHVSLFWYQQALGQGPEFLTYFQNEAQLDKSGLPSDRFFAERPEGSVSTLKIQRTQQEDSAVYLCASSLRAHPVQHFGDGTRLSIL.

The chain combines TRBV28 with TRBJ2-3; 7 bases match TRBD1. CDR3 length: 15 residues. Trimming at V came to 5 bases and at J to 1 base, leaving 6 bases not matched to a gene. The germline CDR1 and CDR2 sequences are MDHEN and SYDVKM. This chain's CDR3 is CASSTRTGGTDTQYF. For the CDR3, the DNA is TGTGCCAGCAGTACAAGAACAGGGGGCACAGATACGCAGTATTTT.

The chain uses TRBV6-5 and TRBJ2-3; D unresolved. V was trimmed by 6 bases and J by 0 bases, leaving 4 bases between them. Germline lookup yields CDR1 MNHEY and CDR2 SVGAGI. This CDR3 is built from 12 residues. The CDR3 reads CASRGSTDTQYF. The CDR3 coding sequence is TGTGCCAGCAGGGGCAGCACAGATACGCAGTATTTT.